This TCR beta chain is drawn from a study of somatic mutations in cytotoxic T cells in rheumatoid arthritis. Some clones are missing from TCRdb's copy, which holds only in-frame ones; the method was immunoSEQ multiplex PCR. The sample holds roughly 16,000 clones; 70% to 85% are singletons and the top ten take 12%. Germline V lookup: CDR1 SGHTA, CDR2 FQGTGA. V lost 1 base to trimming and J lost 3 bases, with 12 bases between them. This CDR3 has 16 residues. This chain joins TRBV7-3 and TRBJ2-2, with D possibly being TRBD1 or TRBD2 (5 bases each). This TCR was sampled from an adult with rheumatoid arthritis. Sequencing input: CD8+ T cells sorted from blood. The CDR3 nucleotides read TGTGCCAGCAGCTTAATGAGTGGGGACGACACCGGGGAGCTGTTTTTT. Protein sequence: CASSLMSGDDTGELFF.